This entry features one T cell receptor beta chain sequence. Noted time point: blood from clinic visit 5 months post-surgery; TSC patient then seizure free. At least one anti-epileptic drug was given before surgery. This specimen belongs to a study of brain T cells in children with intractable seizures. Clones were sequenced by immunoSEQ multiplex PCR, and TCRdb holds only the in-frame ones, with some missing. The sample lists approximately 330,000 clones; over 90% were seen once. The germline V gene encodes CDR1 SGDLS and CDR2 YYNGEE. The CDR3 is 18 amino acids. J lost 3 bases, V lost 0 bases, and 10 bases had no gene match.

J is TRBJ2-3 and V is TRBV9; 10 bases are a match to TRBD2. Sequenced material: peripheral blood, taken about 5 months after surgery. This clonotype originated in a boy under two years old with tuberous sclerosis and intractable seizures. The CDR3 reads CASSVEATSGEGTDTQYF. Written as DNA, the CDR3 is TGTGCCAGCAGCGTAGAAGCCACTAGCGGGGAGGGAACAGATACGCAGTATTTT.